Below, 22 T cell receptor beta chains from the same sample are listed, as sequenced in a study of blood T cell repertoires in COVID-19. Assay: immunoSEQ multiplex PCR; the TCRdb copy retains only in-frame clones and omits some. The table has roughly 400,000 clones, around nine tenths seen once. Source material: PBMCs or T cells enriched from blood (not recorded which). Every receptor here comes from a woman under 30 who had been exposed to COVID-19.

The gene calls are TRBV6-5 and TRBJ1-1; D gene uncertain. V lost 3 bases and J 8 bases, leaving 16 bases between the germline ends. The CDR3 is made up of 14 amino acids. CDR1 is MNHEY and CDR2 is SVGAGI in the germline V gene. CDR3 nucleotides: TGTGCCAGCAGTTATGATAACCGGGTTAGGGAAGCTTTCTTT. It codes for CASSYDNRVREAFF.

This clone came up a few times. The gene calls are TRBV4-1 and TRBJ1-5; tentatively, D is TRBD1 (6 bases). The CDR3 is 15 amino acids. Trimming took 4 bases from V and 0 from J, leaving 10 bases between them. The V gene's germline CDR1 is MGHRA and CDR2 YSYEKL. CDR3 loop: CASSPGQNSNQPQHF. The CDR3 nucleotides are TGCGCCAGCAGCCCAGGACAGAATAGCAATCAGCCCCAGCATTTT.

In DNA, the CDR3 is TGTGCCAGTAGTATTTCGCTAGCGGGAGTGTACGAGCAGTACTTC. Protein: CASSISLAGVYEQYF. The rearrangement links TRBV19 to TRBJ2-7; TRBD2 aligns across 10 bases. Germline values: CDR1 LNHDA, CDR2 SQIVND (reference sequence). The CDR3 contains 15 residues. Trimming removed 3 bases from V and 4 bases from J; junction bases left unmatched: 6.

This chain connects TRBV10-3 to TRBJ2-4, with TRBD1 matching 8 bases. Germline CDR1 reads ENHRY; CDR2 reads SYGVKD. The CDR3 length is 18 residues. V lost 2 bases and J lost 0; bases outside the gene matches: 9. The CDR3 region is CAISEDRGSAVAKNIQYF. Here the CDR3 DNA reads TGTGCCATCAGTGAGGACAGGGGTAGCGCCGTAGCCAAAAACATTCAGTACTTC.

CDR3 sequence: CASSQDYSRVLHYGYTF. CDR3 in DNA: TGCGCCAGCAGCCAAGATTATTCCAGGGTTCTCCACTATGGCTACACCTTC. J is TRBJ1-2 and V is TRBV4-3; weak D call: TRBD1 (5 bases). This CDR3 region has 17 residues. CDR1 and CDR2 (germline): LGHNA, YSLEER. Deletions cut 0 bases from V and 3 bases from J, with 17 bases between.

The chain recombines TRBV28 with TRBJ1-1; 10 bases fit TRBD1. This CDR3 spans 16 amino acids. Germline V CDR1 and CDR2: MDHEN, SYDVKM. J gave up 4 bases and V 8 bases, and 13 bases lay outside the gene matches. DNA for the CDR3: TGTGCCAGCCCGGGGACAGGGGATGGGGTGGGCACTGAAGCTTTCTTT. Amino acid sequence: CASPGTGDGVGTEAFF.

This clone has a single count. The V gene is TRBV9, the J gene TRBJ1-2; D unclear. There are 12 residues in the CDR3. With 0 bases removed from V and 8 bases from J, the gap between germline ends came to 8 bases. Germline CDR1 and CDR2: SGDLS and YYNGEE. The CDR3 nucleotides are TGTGCCAGCAGCGTAGCTAGAGTGGGCTACACCTTC. Protein sequence: CASSVARVGYTF. Full variable domain (remainder filled in from reference TRBV9 and TRBJ1-2): DSGVTQTPKHLITATGQRVTLRCSPRSGDLSVYWYQQSLDQGLQFLIQYYNGEERAKGNILERFSAQQFPDLHSELNLSSLELGDSALYFCASSVARVGYTFGSGTRLTVV.

The chain couples TRBV28 to TRBJ1-2; 8 bases map to TRBD1. This CDR3 contains 14 residues. The germline CDR1 and CDR2 sequences are MDHEN and SYDVKM. V dropped 5 bases and J dropped 9; count of bases not matched to a gene: 11. Here the CDR3 DNA reads TGTGCCAGCAGTCCGGAGACAGGGGCGCCCCGCTACACCTTC. Protein: CASSPETGAPRYTF.

This clone has just one count. The chain has TRBV28 and TRBJ1-6; tentative D call: TRBD1 (5 bases). CDR3 length equals 16 residues. Trimming took 7 bases from V and 0 from J, leaving 13 bases between them. Germline CDR1 and CDR2: MDHEN and SYDVKM. In DNA form, the CDR3 reads TGTGCCAGCAAAACTGGGGCGAGCTCCTATAATTCACCCCTCCACTTT. This encodes CASKTGASSYNSPLHF.

The chain combines TRBV3-1 (or the pseudogene TRBV3-2) with TRBJ1-6; D unresolved. This CDR3 region has 15 residues. Germline assignment: CDR1 LGHDT and CDR2 YNNKEL (reference sequence). V lost 0 bases and J 10 bases, leaving 13 bases between the germline ends. CDR3 bases: TGTGCCAGCAGCCAAGATCGTACGGGCGGGTCACCCCTCCACTTT. It translates to CASSQDRTGGSPLHF.

This clone was picked up a small number of times. This CDR3 is CATSDGRTGALYEQFF. CDR3 DNA sequence: TGTGCCACCAGTGACGGGAGGACGGGAGCCCTCTATGAGCAGTTCTTC. The J gene is TRBJ2-1, the V gene TRBV24-1; 7 positions agree with TRBD2. The CDR3 sequence is 16 residues long. V shed 4 bases, J shed 8 bases, and the junction held 13 bases outside the gene matches. CDR1 is KGHDR and CDR2 is SFDVKD in the germline V gene.

The chain employs TRBV5-1 and TRBJ2-3, with D possibly being TRBD1 (6 bases). This CDR3 region has 14 residues. The V end was cut by 1 base, the J end by 2 bases, with 8 bases between. CDR1 and CDR2 (germline): SGHRS, YFSETQ. The CDR3 DNA reads as TGCGCCAGCAGCTTGCAGGGGATCACAGATACGCAGTATTTT. Translated: CASSLQGITDTQYF.

The chain links TRBV4-2 to TRBJ2-7; a weak D match, TRBD1 (6 bases). Germline CDR1 and CDR2: LGHNA and YNFKEQ. The V gene lost 0 bases and the J gene lost 5 bases, with 20 bases spanning the gap. CDR3 length equals 17 residues. The CDR3 coding sequence is TGTGCCAGCAGCCAAGATGAACTAGGGGCCAGGGGAAACGAGCAGTACTTC. It encodes CASSQDELGARGNEQYF.

The chain combines TRBV4-2 with TRBJ1-6, with no clear D. Deletions cut 0 bases from V and 5 bases from J, with 23 bases between. CDR1 is LGHNA and CDR2 is YNFKEQ in the germline V gene. The CDR3 is 20 amino acids. The CDR3 DNA reads TGTGCCAGCAGCCAAGATGACACCGGACGTCCCCCGGGAGATAATTCACCCCTCCACTTT. Translated: CASSQDDTGRPPGDNSPLHF.

The V gene is TRBV25-1, the J gene TRBJ1-1; D ambiguous. Germline CDR1 reads MGHDK; CDR2 reads SYGVNS. V was clipped by 6 bases and J by 4 bases, with 15 bases between them. This CDR3 has 14 amino acids. The CDR3 DNA reads as TGTGCCAGCAGGGGGTCAGGTGCGGGCACTGAAGCTTTCTTT. Protein product: CASRGSGAGTEAFF.

V usage is TRBV15 and J usage is TRBJ2-6; a weak D match, TRBD1 (5 bases). This CDR3 comprises 17 residues. The V end lost 9 bases, the J end lost 0 bases, and 18 bases lay between the germline ends. Germline V gene lookup returns CDR1 LNHNV and CDR2 YYDKDF (reference sequence). The CDR3 bases are TGTGCCACTAGGTCAGGGTTCACGCTCTCTGGGGCCAACGTCCTGACTTTC. This codes for CATRSGFTLSGANVLTF.

The V gene is TRBV7-8, the J gene TRBJ1-4; D might be TRBD1 (5 bases). V was cut by 6 bases and J by 1 base, with 12 bases left in between. This CDR3 spans 15 amino acids. Looked up from germline, CDR1 is SGHVS and CDR2 is FQNEAQ. CDR3 loop: CASRSQVGTNEKLFF. The CDR3 DNA follows: TGTGCCAGCAGATCACAGGTTGGAACTAATGAAAAACTGTTTTTT. The whole variable domain, remainder taken from reference TRBV7-8 and TRBJ1-4, is GAGVSQSPRYKVAKRGQDVALRCDPISGHVSLFWYQQALGQGPEFLTYFQNEAQLDKSGLPSDRFFAERPEGSVSTLKIQRTQQEDSAVYLCASRSQVGTNEKLFFGSGTQLSVL.

The chain couples TRBV27 to TRBJ1-3, with D tentatively TRBD1 (5 bases). The germline CDR1 and CDR2 sequences are MNHEY and SMNVEV (reference sequence). The germline V and J ends were trimmed by 5 bases and 3 bases, with 14 bases remaining between them. This CDR3 has 15 residues. CDR3 protein: CASSPNGGDGNTIYF. The CDR3, as DNA: TGTGCCAGCAGTCCGAACGGAGGGGATGGAAACACCATATATTTT.

The chain recombines TRBV4-2 with TRBJ2-1; 9 bases map to TRBD2. V lost 5 bases, J lost 0 bases, and 14 bases stayed unmatched. The CDR3 runs to 19 residues. In germline, CDR1 is LGHNA, CDR2 YNFKEQ. CDR3 amino acids: CASSTLRGSGGPSYNEQFF. The CDR3 DNA sequence: TGTGCCAGCAGCACTCTCCGGGGGAGCGGGGGGCCCTCCTACAATGAGCAGTTCTTC.

The chain recombines TRBV27 with TRBJ2-1, with 11 bases that match TRBD2. Germline V gene data show CDR1 as MNHEY and CDR2 as SMNVEV (reference sequence). V dropped 5 bases and J dropped 4; count of bases not matched to a gene: 1. This CDR3 has 14 residues. In DNA, the CDR3 is TGTGCCAGCAGTGCTAGCGGGGGGTACAATGAGCAGTTCTTC. Translated: CASSASGGYNEQFF.

V usage is TRBV7-9 and J usage is TRBJ2-3; unclear D gene. The germline V gene encodes CDR1 SEHNR and CDR2 FQNEAQ (reference sequence). Trimming took off 0 bases at V and 2 bases at J, with 6 bases between the two ends. This CDR3 has 14 residues. The CDR3 DNA follows: TGTGCCAGCAGCTTAGCCACTTACACAGATACGCAGTATTTT. Protein: CASSLATYTDTQYF.

V usage is TRBV3-1 (or the pseudogene TRBV3-2) and J usage is TRBJ1-5; D perhaps matches TRBD1 (6 bases). Between the trimmed V and J ends, which lost 6 bases and 3 bases, there was a span of 18 bases. The CDR3 has 16 amino acids. Germline CDR1 LGHDT, CDR2 YNNKEL (reference sequence). In DNA, the CDR3 is TGTGCCAGCAGACAAAAGGGGGTAATGGACAATCAGCCCCAGCATTTT. Encoded protein: CASRQKGVMDNQPQHF.